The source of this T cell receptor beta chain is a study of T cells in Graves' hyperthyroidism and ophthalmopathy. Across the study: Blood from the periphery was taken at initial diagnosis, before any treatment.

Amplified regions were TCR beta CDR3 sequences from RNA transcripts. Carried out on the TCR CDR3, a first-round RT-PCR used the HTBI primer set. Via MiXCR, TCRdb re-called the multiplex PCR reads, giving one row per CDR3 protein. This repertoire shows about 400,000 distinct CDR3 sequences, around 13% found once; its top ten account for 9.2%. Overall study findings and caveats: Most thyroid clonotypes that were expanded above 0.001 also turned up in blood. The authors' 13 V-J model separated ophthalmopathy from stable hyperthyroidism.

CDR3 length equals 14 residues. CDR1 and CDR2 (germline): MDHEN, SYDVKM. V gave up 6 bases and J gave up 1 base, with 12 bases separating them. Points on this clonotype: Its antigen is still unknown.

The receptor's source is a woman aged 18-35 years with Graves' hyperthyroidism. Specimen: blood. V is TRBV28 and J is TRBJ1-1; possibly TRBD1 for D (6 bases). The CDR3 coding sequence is TGTGCCAGCAGGGGGGCCCGAGGGAACACTGAAGCTTTCTTT. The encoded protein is CASRGARGNTEAFF.